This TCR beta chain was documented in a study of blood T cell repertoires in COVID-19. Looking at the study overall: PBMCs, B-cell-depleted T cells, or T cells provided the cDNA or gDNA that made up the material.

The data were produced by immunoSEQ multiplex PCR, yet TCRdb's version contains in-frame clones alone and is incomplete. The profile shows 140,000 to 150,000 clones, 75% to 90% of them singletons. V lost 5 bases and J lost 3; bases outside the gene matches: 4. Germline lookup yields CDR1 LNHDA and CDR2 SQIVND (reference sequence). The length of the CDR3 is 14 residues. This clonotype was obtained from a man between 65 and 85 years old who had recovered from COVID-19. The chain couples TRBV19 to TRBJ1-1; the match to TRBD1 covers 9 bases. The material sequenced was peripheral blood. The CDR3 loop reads CASSHRGRDTEAFF. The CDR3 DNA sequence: TGTGCCAGTAGTCACAGGGGGCGCGACACTGAAGCTTTCTTT.